This T cell receptor beta chain is from a study of type 1 regulatory T cells. Germline V gives CDR1 MDHEN, CDR2 SYDVKM. This CDR3 has 15 amino acids. V lost 4 bases and J 6 bases, leaving 17 bases between the germline ends. With respect to this clonotype: Antigen: not known.

TCRdb redid the calling of the reads with MiXCR, one entry per CDR3 protein. This sample carries about 62,000 distinct CDR3 sequences, less than 70% of them seen once, and the ten largest clones take 1.5% to 2%. The receptor was derived from a human donor in good health. This rearrangement joins TRBV28 to TRBJ2-3; possible D gene TRBD1, 6 bases. The sequenced sample was cultured non-Tr1 T cells, either the whole culture or a sorted T cell fraction (not recorded which). The CDR3: CASSSRSGQSDTQYF. The CDR3 DNA is TGTGCCAGCAGTTCCCGTTCTGGACAGTCCGATACGCAGTATTTT.